This is a list of T cell receptor beta chains from one sample in a study of T cell responses to AZD1222 COVID-19 vaccine. Clones were sequenced by immunoSEQ multiplex PCR, and TCRdb holds only the in-frame ones, with some missing. The table includes 180,000 or so clones, around 94% detected once. This material consisted of peripheral blood, taken on day 0 of AZD1222 vaccination. These receptors all come from an adult in good health. Both conserved end residues are part of each CDR3. D genes are given only for firm matches. A clone size is listed for some rows: how often the clone was seen (once, few, many), or a class if it is expanded.

v_gene	abundance	j_gene	d_gene	CDR3aa	CDR3nt
TRBV19	NA	TRBJ2-3	NA	CASSIDRDTQYF	TGTGCCAGTAGTATAGACAGGGATACGCAGTATTTT
TRBV5-5	NA	TRBJ2-3	NA	CASSTGLRRWDTQYF	TGTGCCAGCAGCACGGGACTTCGGCGGTGGGATACGCAGTATTTT
TRBV2	NA	TRBJ1-1	NA	CASREGTEAFF	TGTGCCAGCAGGGAGGGGACTGAAGCTTTCTTT
TRBV3-1/TRBV3-2	NA	TRBJ1-1	NA	CASSGQLQNTEAFF	TGTGCCAGCAGTGGACAGCTCCAGAACACTGAAGCTTTCTTT
TRBV19	NA	TRBJ1-1	NA	CASRSWENTEAFF	TGTGCCAGTAGATCGTGGGAGAACACTGAAGCTTTCTTT
TRBV3-1/TRBV3-2	NA	TRBJ1-4	TRBD1	CASSPRQGNEKLFF	TGTGCCAGCAGCCCTAGACAGGGAAATGAAAAACTGTTTTTT
TRBV29-1	NA	TRBJ2-6	NA	CSPVRGPGANVLTF	TGCAGCCCCGTCAGGGGACCTGGGGCCAACGTCCTGACTTTC
TRBV28	once	TRBJ1-6	NA	CASSSTGNSPLHF	TGTGCCAGCAGTTCAACAGGGAATTCACCCCTCCACTTT
TRBV28	NA	TRBJ1-4	NA	CASSPWGGPNEKLFF	TGTGCCAGCAGCCCCTGGGGGGGCCCGAATGAAAAACTGTTTTTT
TRBV19	NA	TRBJ1-1	NA	CASSPIPQGWNTEAFF	TGTGCCAGTAGCCCGATCCCACAGGGTTGGAACACTGAAGCTTTCTTT
TRBV18	NA	TRBJ2-2	TRBD2	CASSPPSGSNEHTGELFF	TGTGCCAGCTCACCGCCTAGCGGGAGCAACGAACACACCGGGGAGCTGTTTTTT
TRBV3-1/TRBV3-2	few	TRBJ1-2	NA	CASSQDGNYGYTF	TGTGCCAGCAGCCAAGACGGGAACTATGGCTACACCTTC
TRBV6-5	NA	TRBJ2-1	NA	CASSYVSEQFF	TGTGCCAGCAGTTATGTGTCCGAGCAGTTCTTC
TRBV2	once	TRBJ2-2	NA	CASSVQGTKNTGELFF	TGTGCCAGCAGTGTTCAGGGCACGAAGAACACCGGGGAGCTGTTTTTT
TRBV28	NA	TRBJ1-1	NA	CATQGFGTEAFF	TGTGCCACTCAGGGTTTTGGAACTGAAGCTTTCTTT
TRBV4-1	once	TRBJ2-1	NA	CASRGAGTPNNEQFF	TGCGCCAGCCGAGGAGCCGGGACGCCCAACAATGAGCAGTTCTTC
TRBV20-1	NA	TRBJ1-6	NA	CSASATENNSPLHF	TGCAGTGCTAGTGCGACGGAGAATAATTCACCCCTCCACTTT
TRBV2	NA	TRBJ2-7	TRBD2	CAGRPSGSYEQYF	TGTGCCGGCCGGCCTAGCGGGAGTTACGAGCAGTACTTC
TRBV6-5	NA	TRBJ1-1	NA	CASSYSRDLLNTEAFF	TGTGCCAGCAGTTACTCGAGGGACTTGCTGAACACTGAAGCTTTCTTT
TRBV6-5	NA	TRBJ2-7	NA	CASRAPGAYEQYF	TGTGCCAGCAGGGCCCCAGGGGCCTACGAGCAGTACTTC
TRBV28	NA	TRBJ2-7	NA	CASSPRAVPYEQYF	TGTGCCAGCAGTCCGAGGGCGGTACCCTACGAGCAGTACTTC
TRBV10-3	NA	TRBJ2-7	TRBD1	CAISQGAGPYEQYF	TGTGCCATCAGCCAGGGGGCCGGTCCTTACGAGCAGTACTTC
TRBV29-1	NA	TRBJ2-2	TRBD1	CSVREQGPTGELFF	TGCAGCGTCCGTGAACAGGGGCCCACCGGGGAGCTGTTTTTT
TRBV28	NA	TRBJ1-4	NA	CASSLWGENPTNEKLFF	TGTGCCAGCAGTTTATGGGGGGAAAATCCAACTAATGAAAAACTGTTTTTT
TRBV30	NA	TRBJ2-7	TRBD2	CACVVREVSYEQYF	TGTGCCTGTGTTGTGCGGGAGGTCTCCTACGAGCAGTACTTC
TRBV18	NA	TRBJ2-1	NA	CASSPGRDRQFF	TGTGCCAGCTCACCTGGCCGTGACAGGCAGTTCTTC
TRBV14	NA	TRBJ2-1	NA	CASSQDLGLAVLGQFF	TGTGCCAGCAGCCAAGACCTGGGGCTAGCAGTCCTTGGGCAGTTCTTC
TRBV23-1	NA	TRBJ2-3	TRBD2	CASSQSGTSGRMPDTQYF	TGCGCCAGCAGTCAATCTGGGACTAGCGGGAGGATGCCAGATACGCAGTATTTT
TRBV6-5	once	TRBJ1-2	NA	CASRLGGAYTF	TGTGCCAGCAGACTCGGGGGCGCTTACACCTTC
TRBV12-3/TRBV12-4	NA	TRBJ1-4	NA	CASSFQNEKLFF	TGTGCCAGCAGTTTCCAAAATGAAAAACTGTTTTTT
TRBV6-4	NA	TRBJ2-1	NA	CASSDKQHNEQFF	TGTGCCAGCAGTGACAAACAGCACAATGAGCAGTTCTTC
TRBV9	NA	TRBJ2-2	NA	CASSVQGGTGELFF	TGTGCCAGCAGCGTACAGGGAGGCACCGGGGAGCTGTTTTTT
TRBV19	NA	TRBJ1-2	TRBD1	CASSLGQVYGYTF	TGTGCCAGTAGCCTAGGACAGGTCTATGGCTACACCTTC
TRBV7-9	NA	TRBJ1-2	NA	CASSPGYGYTF	TGTGCCAGCAGTCCTGGGTATGGCTACACCTTC
TRBV29-1	NA	TRBJ2-1	NA	CSVESYNEQFF	TGCAGCGTTGAGTCCTACAATGAGCAGTTCTTC
TRBV6-1	NA	TRBJ2-7	NA	CASSEGGDNYEQYF	TGTGCCAGCAGTGAAGGAGGGGACAACTACGAGCAGTACTTC
TRBV5-1	NA	TRBJ2-3	TRBD2	CASSVSGGSTDTQYF	TGCGCCAGCAGTGTAAGCGGGGGATCCACAGATACGCAGTATTTT
TRBV21-1	NA	TRBJ1-1	NA	CASSKGMGPGTEAFF	TGTGCCAGCAGCAAAGGGATGGGCCCGGGGACTGAAGCTTTCTTT
TRBV19	NA	TRBJ2-2	TRBD2	CASRPLAGGSRGELFF	TGTGCCAGTAGGCCCCTAGCGGGAGGCTCCCGCGGGGAGCTGTTTTTT
TRBV5-1	NA	TRBJ2-3	NA	CASSSTRSTDTQYF	TGCGCCAGCAGCTCGACCCGTAGCACAGATACGCAGTATTTT
TRBV19	NA	TRBJ1-2	NA	CASSERDYGYTF	TGTGCCAGTAGTGAGAGGGACTATGGCTACACCTTC
TRBV12-3/TRBV12-4	once	TRBJ1-1	TRBD1	CASRYGQVPEAFF	TGTGCCAGCAGATACGGACAGGTCCCTGAAGCTTTCTTT
TRBV28	NA	TRBJ1-2	NA	CASSSIQRGSHGYTF	TGTGCCAGCAGTTCAATACAACGAGGATCCCATGGCTACACCTTC
TRBV2	NA	TRBJ1-5	TRBD1	CASRKTGDNQPQHF	TGTGCCAGCAGAAAGACAGGGGACAATCAGCCCCAGCATTTT
TRBV7-3	NA	TRBJ2-1	NA	CASSTSRHNEQFF	TGTGCCAGCAGCACCTCGAGACACAATGAGCAGTTCTTC